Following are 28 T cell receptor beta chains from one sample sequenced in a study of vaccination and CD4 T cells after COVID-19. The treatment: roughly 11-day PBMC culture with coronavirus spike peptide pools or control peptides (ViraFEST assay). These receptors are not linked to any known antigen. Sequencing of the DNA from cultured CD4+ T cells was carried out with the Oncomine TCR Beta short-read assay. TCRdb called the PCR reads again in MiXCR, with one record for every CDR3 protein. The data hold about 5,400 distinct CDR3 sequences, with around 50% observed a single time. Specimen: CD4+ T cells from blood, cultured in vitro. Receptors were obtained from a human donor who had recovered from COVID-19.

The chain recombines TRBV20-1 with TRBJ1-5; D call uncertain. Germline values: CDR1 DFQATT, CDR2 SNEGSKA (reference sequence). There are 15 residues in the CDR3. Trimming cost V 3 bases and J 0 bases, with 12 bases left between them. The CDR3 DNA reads TGCAGTGCTAGTACAGATTACTATAGCAATCAGCCCCAGCATTTT. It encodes CSASTDYYSNQPQHF.

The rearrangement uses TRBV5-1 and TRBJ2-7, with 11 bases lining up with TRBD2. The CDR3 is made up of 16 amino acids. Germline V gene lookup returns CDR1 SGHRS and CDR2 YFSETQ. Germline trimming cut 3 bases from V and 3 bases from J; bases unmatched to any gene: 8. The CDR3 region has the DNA TGCGCCAGCAGCTCAAGGACTAGCGGGCTAAACTACGAGCAGTACTTC. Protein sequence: CASSSRTSGLNYEQYF.

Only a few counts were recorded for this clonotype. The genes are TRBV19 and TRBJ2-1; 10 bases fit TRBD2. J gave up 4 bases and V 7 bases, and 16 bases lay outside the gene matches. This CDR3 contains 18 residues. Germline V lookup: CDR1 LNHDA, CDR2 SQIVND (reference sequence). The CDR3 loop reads CASTTTTIASGSYNEQFF. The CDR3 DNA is TGTGCCAGTACCACTACCACAATCGCTAGCGGGAGTTACAATGAGCAGTTCTTC.

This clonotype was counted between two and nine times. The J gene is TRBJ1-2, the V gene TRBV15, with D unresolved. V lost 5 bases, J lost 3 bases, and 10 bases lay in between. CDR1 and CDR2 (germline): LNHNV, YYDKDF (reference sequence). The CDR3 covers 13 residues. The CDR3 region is CATSRSRDYGYTF. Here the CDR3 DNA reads TGTGCCACCAGCCGAAGCAGAGACTATGGCTACACCTTC. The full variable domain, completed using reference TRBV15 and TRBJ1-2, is DAMVIQNPRYQVTQFGKPVTLSCSQTLNHNVMYWYQQKSSQAPKLLFHYYDKDFNNEADTPDNFQSRRPNTSFCFLDIRSPGLGDTAMYLCATSRSRDYGYTFGSGTRLTVV.

The CDR3 is CSARGTSARYEQYF. CDR3 DNA sequence: TGCAGTGCTAGAGGTACTAGCGCCCGCTACGAGCAGTACTTC. The chain has TRBV20-1 and TRBJ2-7; the match to TRBD2 covers 7 bases. Per germline, CDR1 DFQATT and CDR2 SNEGSKA (reference sequence). CDR3 length equals 14 residues. Losses at the gene ends were 1 base for V and 3 bases for J; bases not matched to a gene: 6.

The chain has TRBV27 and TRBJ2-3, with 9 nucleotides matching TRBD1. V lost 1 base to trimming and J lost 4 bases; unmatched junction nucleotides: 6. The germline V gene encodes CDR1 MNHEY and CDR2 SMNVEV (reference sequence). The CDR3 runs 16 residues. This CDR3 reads CASSLLVGTGPDTQYF. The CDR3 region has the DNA TGTGCCAGCAGTTTATTAGTAGGGACAGGGCCAGATACGCAGTATTTT.

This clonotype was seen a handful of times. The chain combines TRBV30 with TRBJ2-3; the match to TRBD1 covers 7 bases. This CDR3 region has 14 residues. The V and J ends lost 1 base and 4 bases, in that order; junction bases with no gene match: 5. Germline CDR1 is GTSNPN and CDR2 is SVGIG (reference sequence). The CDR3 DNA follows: TGTGCCTGGAGTGCCTCGGGACAGCCAGATACGCAGTATTTT. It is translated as CAWSASGQPDTQYF.

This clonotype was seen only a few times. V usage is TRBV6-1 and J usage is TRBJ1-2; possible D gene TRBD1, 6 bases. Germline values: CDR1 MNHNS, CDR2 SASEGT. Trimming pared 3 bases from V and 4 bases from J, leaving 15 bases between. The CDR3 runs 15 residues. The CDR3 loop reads CASSEVQGRGYGYTF. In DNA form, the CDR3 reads TGTGCCAGCAGTGAGGTGCAGGGGCGAGGCTATGGCTACACCTTC.

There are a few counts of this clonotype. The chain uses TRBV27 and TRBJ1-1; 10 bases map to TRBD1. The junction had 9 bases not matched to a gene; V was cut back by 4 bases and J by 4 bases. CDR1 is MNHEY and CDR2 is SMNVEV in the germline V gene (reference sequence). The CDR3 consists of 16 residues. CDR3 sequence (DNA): TGTGCCAGCAGTTCTTACTCGGGGACAGGGGCCACTGAAGCTTTCTTT. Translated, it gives CASSSYSGTGATEAFF.

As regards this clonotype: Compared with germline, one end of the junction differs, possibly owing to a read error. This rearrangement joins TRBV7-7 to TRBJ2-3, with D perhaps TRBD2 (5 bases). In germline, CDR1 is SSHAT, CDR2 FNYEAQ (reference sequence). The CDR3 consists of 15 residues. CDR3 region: CASSFGNSVTDTQYF. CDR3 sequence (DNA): TGTGCTAGCAGCTTCGGGAATAGCGTCACAGATACGCAGTATTTT.

The CDR3 loop is CATSDAGPAYAGELFF. The CDR3 DNA follows: TGTGCCACCAGTGATGCGGGACCGGCCTACGCCGGGGAGCTGTTTTTT. The rearrangement joins TRBV24-1 to TRBJ2-2; possible D gene TRBD2, 6 bases. The CDR3 consists of 16 residues. CDR1 KGHDR and CDR2 SFDVKD come from the germline V gene. V shed 3 bases and J shed 6 bases, with 16 bases lying between them.

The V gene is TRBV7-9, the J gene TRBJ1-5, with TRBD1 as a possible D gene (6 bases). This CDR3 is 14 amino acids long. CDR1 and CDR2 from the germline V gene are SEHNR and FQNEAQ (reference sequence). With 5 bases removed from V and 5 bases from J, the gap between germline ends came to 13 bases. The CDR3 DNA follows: TGTGCCAGCAGCCTTACAGGGTTATATCAGCCCCAGCATTTT. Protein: CASSLTGLYQPQHF.

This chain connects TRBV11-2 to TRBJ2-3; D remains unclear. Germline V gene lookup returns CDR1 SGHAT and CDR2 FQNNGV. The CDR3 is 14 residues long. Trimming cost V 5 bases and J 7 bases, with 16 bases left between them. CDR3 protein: CASSRFVGKNTQYF. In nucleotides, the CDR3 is TGTGCCAGCAGCCGGTTTGTGGGTAAGAATACGCAGTATTTT.

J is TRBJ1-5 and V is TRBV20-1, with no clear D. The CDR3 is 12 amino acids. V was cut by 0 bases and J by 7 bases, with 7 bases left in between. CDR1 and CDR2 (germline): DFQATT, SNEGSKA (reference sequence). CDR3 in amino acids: CSARDSGQPQHF. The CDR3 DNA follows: TGCAGTGCTAGAGACAGTGGGCAGCCCCAGCATTTT.

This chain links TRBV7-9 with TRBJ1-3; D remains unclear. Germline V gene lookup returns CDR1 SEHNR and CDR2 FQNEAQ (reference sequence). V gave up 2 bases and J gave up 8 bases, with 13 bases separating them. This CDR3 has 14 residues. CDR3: CASSLSRTVDTIYF. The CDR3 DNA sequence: TGTGCCAGCAGCTTAAGCAGAACAGTGGACACCATATATTTT.

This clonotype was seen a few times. Here the CDR3 reads CASSPHQGQETQYF. CDR3 in DNA: TGTGCCAGCAGCCCCCACCAGGGTCAAGAGACCCAGTACTTC. The J gene is TRBJ2-5, the V gene TRBV7-6, with D perhaps matching TRBD1 (5 bases). The V end lost 5 bases, the J end lost 2 bases, and 12 bases lay between the germline ends. Per germline, CDR1 SGHVS and CDR2 FNYEAQ. The CDR3 covers 14 residues.

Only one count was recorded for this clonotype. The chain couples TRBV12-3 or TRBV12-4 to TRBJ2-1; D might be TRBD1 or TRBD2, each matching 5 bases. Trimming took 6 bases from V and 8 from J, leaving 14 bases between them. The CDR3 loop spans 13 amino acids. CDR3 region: CASRGLGRYEQFF. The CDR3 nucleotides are TGTGCCAGCAGAGGACTGGGGCGTTATGAGCAGTTCTTC.

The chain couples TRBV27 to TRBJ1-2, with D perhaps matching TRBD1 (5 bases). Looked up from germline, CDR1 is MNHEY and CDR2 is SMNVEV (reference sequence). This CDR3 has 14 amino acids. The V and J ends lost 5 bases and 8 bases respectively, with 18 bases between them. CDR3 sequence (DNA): TGTGCCAGCAGTCTCCAAAGGGGATTGGGAGGCTACACCTTC. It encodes CASSLQRGLGGYTF.

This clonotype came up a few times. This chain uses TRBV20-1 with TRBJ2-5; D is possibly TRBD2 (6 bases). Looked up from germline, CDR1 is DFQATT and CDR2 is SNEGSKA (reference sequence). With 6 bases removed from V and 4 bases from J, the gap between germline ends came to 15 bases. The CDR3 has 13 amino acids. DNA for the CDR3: TGCAGTGCCCCGGAGGGAATAGGAGAGACCCAGTACTTC. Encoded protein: CSAPEGIGETQYF.

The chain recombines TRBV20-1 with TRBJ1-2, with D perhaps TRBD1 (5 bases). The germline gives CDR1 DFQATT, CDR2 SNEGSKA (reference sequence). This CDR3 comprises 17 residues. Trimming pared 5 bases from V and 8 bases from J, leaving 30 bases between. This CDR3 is CSADPLSSGQPSGGYTF. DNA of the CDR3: TGCAGTGCTGATCCCCTGAGTTCAGGGCAGCCCTCTGGAGGCTACACCTTC.

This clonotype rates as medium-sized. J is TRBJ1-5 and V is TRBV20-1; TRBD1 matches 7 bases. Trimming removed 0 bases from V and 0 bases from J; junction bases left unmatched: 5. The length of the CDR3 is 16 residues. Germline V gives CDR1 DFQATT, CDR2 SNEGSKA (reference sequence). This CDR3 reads CSAREQGQNSNQPQHF. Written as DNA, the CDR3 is TGCAGTGCTAGAGAACAGGGACAGAATAGCAATCAGCCCCAGCATTTT.

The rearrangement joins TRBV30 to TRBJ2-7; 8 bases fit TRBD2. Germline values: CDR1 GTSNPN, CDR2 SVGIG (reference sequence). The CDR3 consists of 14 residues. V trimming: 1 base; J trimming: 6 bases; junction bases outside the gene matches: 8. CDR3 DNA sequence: TGTGCCTGGAGTGCATCGGGACTAGTAAGCGAGCAGTACTTC. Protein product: CAWSASGLVSEQYF.

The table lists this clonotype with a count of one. The CDR3 bases are TGTGCCAGCAGGGAAGACGGAAACACTGAAGCTTTCTTT. The encoded protein is CASREDGNTEAFF. The chain employs TRBV6-2 or TRBV6-3 and TRBJ1-1; D remains unclear. Per germline, CDR1 MNHEY and CDR2 SVGEGT. V lost 6 bases to trimming and J lost 2 bases, with 10 bases between them. This CDR3 has 13 residues.

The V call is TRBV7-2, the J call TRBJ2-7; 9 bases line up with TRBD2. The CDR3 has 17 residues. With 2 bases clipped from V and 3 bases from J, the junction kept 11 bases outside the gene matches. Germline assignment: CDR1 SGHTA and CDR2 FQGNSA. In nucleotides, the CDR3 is TGTGCCAGCAGCTTAAGGACTGCCGCGGGAGGGCACTACGAGCAGTACTTC. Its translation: CASSLRTAAGGHYEQYF.

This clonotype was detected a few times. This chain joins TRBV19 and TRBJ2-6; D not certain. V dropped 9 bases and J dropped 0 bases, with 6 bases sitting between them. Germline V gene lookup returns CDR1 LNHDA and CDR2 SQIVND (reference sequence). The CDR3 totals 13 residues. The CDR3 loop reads CASQVSGANVLTF. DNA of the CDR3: TGTGCCAGCCAAGTCTCTGGGGCCAACGTCCTGACTTTC.

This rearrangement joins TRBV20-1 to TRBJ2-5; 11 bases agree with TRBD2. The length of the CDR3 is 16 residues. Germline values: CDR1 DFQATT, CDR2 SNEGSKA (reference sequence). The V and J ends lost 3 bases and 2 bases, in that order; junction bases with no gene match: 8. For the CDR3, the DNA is TGCAGTGCTAGCCCAAATAGCGGGGGGGCACAAGAGACCCAGTACTTC. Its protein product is CSASPNSGGAQETQYF.

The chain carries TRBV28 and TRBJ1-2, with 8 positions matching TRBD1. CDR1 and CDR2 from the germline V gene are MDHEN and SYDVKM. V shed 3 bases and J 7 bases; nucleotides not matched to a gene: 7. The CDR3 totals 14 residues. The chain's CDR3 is CASSFLDREGGYTF. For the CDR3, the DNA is TGTGCCAGCAGTTTCCTGGACAGGGAGGGTGGCTACACCTTC.

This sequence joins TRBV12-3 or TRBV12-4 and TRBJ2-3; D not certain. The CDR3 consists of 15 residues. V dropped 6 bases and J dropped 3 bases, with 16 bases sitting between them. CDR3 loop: CASSLDGRRTDTQYF. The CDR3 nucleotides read TGTGCCAGCAGCCTAGACGGCAGGAGAACAGATACGCAGTATTTT.